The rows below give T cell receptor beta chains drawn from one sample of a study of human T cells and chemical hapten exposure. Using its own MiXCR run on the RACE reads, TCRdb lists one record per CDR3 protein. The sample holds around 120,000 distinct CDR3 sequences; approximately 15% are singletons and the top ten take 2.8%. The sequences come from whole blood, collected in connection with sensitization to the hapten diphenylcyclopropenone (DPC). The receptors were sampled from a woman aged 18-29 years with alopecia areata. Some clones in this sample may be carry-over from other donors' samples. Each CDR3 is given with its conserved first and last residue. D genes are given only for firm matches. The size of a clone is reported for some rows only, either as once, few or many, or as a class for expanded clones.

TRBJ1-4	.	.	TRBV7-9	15	CASSPRGRANEKLFF	TGTGCCAGCAGCCCCCGGGGCAGGGCTAATGAAAAACTGTTTTTT
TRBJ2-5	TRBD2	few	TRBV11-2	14	CASSQPAGKETQYF	TGTGCCAGCAGCCAACCAGCGGGGAAAGAGACCCAGTACTTC
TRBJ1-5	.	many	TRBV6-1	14	CASLDPGGNQPQHF	TGTGCCAGCTTAGACCCCGGGGGCAATCAGCCCCAGCATTTT
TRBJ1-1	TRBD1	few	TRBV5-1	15	CASSLKNRGGGRAFF	TGCGCCAGCAGCTTGAAAAACAGGGGCGGTGGTAGAGCTTTCTTT
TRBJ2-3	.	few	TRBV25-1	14	CASTSFGGTDTQYF	TGTGCCAGCACCTCCTTTGGGGGCACAGATACGCAGTATTTT
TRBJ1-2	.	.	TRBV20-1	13	CSARVPINYGYTF	TGCAGTGCTAGAGTCCCCATTAACTATGGCTACACCTTC
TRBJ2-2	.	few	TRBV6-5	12	CASSYRSGELFF	TGTGCCAGCAGTTACCGTTCGGGGGAGCTGTTTTTT
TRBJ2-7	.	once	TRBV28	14	CASTGTAGSYEQYF	TGTGCCAGCACCGGGACTGCCGGCTCCTACGAGCAGTACTTC
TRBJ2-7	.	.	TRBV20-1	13	CSALDKFSYEQYF	TGCAGTGCCCTGGACAAATTTTCCTACGAGCAGTACTTC
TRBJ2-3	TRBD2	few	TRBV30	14	CAWSSGDYRDTQYF	TGTGCCTGGAGTTCTGGGGACTATCGGGATACGCAGTATTTT
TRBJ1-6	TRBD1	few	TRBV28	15	CASTQGQGSNSPLHF	TGTGCCAGCACTCAAGGACAGGGGTCGAATTCACCCCTCCACTTT
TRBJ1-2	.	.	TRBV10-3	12	CAISTDGYGYTF	TGTGCCATCAGCACAGACGGCTATGGCTACACCTTC
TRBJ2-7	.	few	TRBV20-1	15	CSARLWDSYSYEQYF	TGCAGTGCTAGATTGTGGGACTCCTACTCCTACGAGCAGTACTTC
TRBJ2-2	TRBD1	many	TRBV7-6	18	CASSQRTGQNLNTGELFF	TGTGCCAGCAGCCAACGGACAGGGCAAAATTTGAACACCGGGGAGCTGTTTTTT
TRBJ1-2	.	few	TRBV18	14	CASSPNGGLYGYTF	TGTGCCAGCTCACCAAACGGGGGGTTGTATGGCTACACCTTC
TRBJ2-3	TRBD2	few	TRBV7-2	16	CASSSLAGGPWDTQYF	TGTGCCAGCAGTTCTCTAGCGGGGGGGCCGTGGGATACGCAGTATTTT
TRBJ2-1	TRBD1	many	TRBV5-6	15	CASSYRRTGLAEQFF	TGTGCCAGCAGCTATCGACGGACAGGGCTTGCGGAGCAGTTCTTC
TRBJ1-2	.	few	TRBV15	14	CATSRDREFYGYTF	TGTGCCACCAGCAGAGACAGGGAATTCTATGGCTACACCTTC
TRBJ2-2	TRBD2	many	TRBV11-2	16	CASSLSGGTYTGELFF	TGTGCCAGCAGTCTTAGCGGGGGGACCTACACCGGGGAGCTGTTTTTT
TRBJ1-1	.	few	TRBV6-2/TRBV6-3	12	CASSSEYTEAFF	TGTGCCAGCAGTTCAGAATACACTGAAGCTTTCTTT
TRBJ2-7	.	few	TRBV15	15	CATSTRVRDSYEQYF	TGTGCCACCAGCACCCGGGTTCGGGACTCCTACGAGCAGTACTTC
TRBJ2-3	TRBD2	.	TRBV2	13	CASSDSGSDTQYF	TGTGCCAGCAGTGATAGCGGGTCAGATACGCAGTATTTT
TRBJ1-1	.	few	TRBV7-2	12	CASSSPNTEAFF	TGTGCCAGCAGCTCCCCGAACACTGAAGCTTTCTTT
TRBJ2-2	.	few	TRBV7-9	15	CASSLPFTGPGELFF	TGTGCCAGCAGCTTACCGTTCACAGGGCCCGGGGAGCTGTTTTTT
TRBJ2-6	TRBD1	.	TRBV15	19	CATSRVGRQGSSGANVLTF	TGTGCCACCAGCAGAGTAGGTCGACAGGGGAGCTCTGGGGCCAACGTCCTGACTTTC
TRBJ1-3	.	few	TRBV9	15	CASSVAGLAGNTIYF	TGTGCCAGCAGCGTAGCGGGGTTGGCTGGAAACACCATATATTTT
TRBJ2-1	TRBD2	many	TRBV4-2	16	CASSSNPSGGADEQFF	TGTGCCAGCAGCTCGAACCCTAGCGGGGGGGCGGATGAGCAGTTCTTC
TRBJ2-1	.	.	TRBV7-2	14	CASSQTRRGNEQFF	TGTGCCAGCAGTCAGACTAGAAGGGGCAATGAGCAGTTCTTC
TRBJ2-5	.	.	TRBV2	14	CASSDGRGRQTQYF	TGTGCCAGCAGTGATGGGCGGGGAAGGCAGACCCAGTACTTC
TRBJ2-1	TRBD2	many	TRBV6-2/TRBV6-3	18	CASSYLAGAPLSYNEQFF	TGTGCCAGCAGTTACCTAGCGGGGGCCCCTCTATCCTACAATGAGCAGTTCTTC
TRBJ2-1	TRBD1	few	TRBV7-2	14	CASSTRTGRNEQFF	TGTGCCAGCAGCACCCGGACAGGGCGGAATGAGCAGTTCTTC
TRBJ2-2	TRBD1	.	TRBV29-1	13	CSVKTGRTGELFF	TGCAGCGTAAAGACAGGGAGAACCGGGGAGCTGTTTTTT
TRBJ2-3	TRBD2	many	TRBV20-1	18	CSASDVLAGGPEADTQYF	TGCAGTGCTTCCGACGTTCTAGCGGGGGGGCCGGAGGCAGATACGCAGTATTTT
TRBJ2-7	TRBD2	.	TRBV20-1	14	CSAEVPSGSTQQYF	TGCAGTGCAGAGGTGCCTAGCGGGTCAACTCAGCAGTACTTC
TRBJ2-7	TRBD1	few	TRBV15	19	CATSRDPGTGGMMIYEQYF	TGTGCCACCAGCAGAGATCCCGGGACAGGGGGCATGATGATCTACGAGCAGTACTTC
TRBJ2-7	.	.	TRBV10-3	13	CAISELVPYEQYF	TGTGCCATCAGTGAACTAGTTCCCTACGAGCAGTACTTC
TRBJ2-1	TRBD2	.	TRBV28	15	CASSSSGRAVNEQFF	TGTGCCAGCAGTTCGAGCGGGAGGGCAGTCAATGAGCAGTTCTTC
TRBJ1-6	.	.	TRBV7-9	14	CASSLSSYNSPLHF	TGTGCCAGCAGCTTGAGCTCCTATAATTCACCCCTCCACTTT
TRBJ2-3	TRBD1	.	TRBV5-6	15	CASSLWDRDTDTQYF	TGTGCCAGCAGCTTGTGGGACAGGGACACAGATACGCAGTATTTT
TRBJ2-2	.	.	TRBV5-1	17	CASSLAPGTLNTGELFF	TGCGCCAGCAGCTTGGCTCCCGGGACACTGAACACCGGGGAGCTGTTTTTT
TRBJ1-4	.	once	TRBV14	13	CAGSRQSGKKLFF	TGTGCCGGCAGCAGACAGTCTGGGAAAAAACTGTTTTTT
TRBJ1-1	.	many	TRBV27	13	CASSLWGDTEAFF	TGTGCCAGCAGTTTGTGGGGGGACACTGAAGCTTTCTTT
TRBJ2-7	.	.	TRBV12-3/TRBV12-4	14	CASSFRRVGDEQYF	TGTGCCAGCAGTTTCCGGAGGGTAGGGGACGAGCAGTACTTC
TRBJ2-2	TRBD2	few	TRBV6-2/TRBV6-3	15	CASTPGGEITGELFF	TGTGCCAGCACCCCCGGGGGGGAGATCACCGGGGAGCTGTTTTTT
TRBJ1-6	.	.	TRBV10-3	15	CAISERGAGNSPLHF	TGTGCCATCAGTGAGCGGGGCGCGGGAAATTCACCCCTCCACTTT
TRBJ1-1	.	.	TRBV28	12	CASSFQNSEAFF	TGTGCCAGCAGTTTTCAGAACTCTGAAGCTTTCTTT
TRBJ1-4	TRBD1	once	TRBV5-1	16	CASSFYGTGKNEKLFF	TGCGCCAGCAGCTTCTACGGGACAGGGAAAAATGAAAAACTGTTTTTT
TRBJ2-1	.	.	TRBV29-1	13	CSVEGIQYNEQFF	TGCAGCGTTGAGGGGATTCAATACAATGAGCAGTTCTTC
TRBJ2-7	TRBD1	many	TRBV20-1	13	CSASGQGAYEQYF	TGCAGTGCTAGTGGGCAGGGGGCCTACGAGCAGTACTTC
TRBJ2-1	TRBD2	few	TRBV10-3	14	CAISLLAGYNEQFF	TGTGCCATCAGCCTACTAGCGGGATACAATGAGCAGTTCTTC
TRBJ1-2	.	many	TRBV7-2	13	CASSLDRERGYTF	TGTGCCAGCAGCTTAGACCGGGAGCGGGGCTACACCTTC
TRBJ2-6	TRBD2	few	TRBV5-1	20	CASSLGGMASGGTEANVLTF	TGCGCCAGCAGCTTGGGCGGTATGGCTAGCGGGGGAACTGAGGCCAACGTCCTGACTTTC
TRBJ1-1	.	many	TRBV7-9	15	CASSTRTGPNTEAFF	TGTGCCAGCAGCACTCGGACGGGGCCGAACACTGAAGCTTTCTTT
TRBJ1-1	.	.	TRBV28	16	CASSLIGINRGTEAFF	TGTGCCAGCAGTTTAATCGGGATAAACCGGGGCACTGAAGCTTTCTTT
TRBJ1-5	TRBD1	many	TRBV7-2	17	CASSSSLTGGSNQPQHF	TGTGCCAGCAGCTCTTCCTTGACAGGGGGAAGCAATCAGCCCCAGCATTTT